Listed below are T cell receptor beta chains from one sample, sequenced in a study of PD-L1 blockade in urothelial cancer. Assay used: immunoSEQ multiplex PCR; TCRdb lists only in-frame clones, some missing. Of 15,000 to 20,000 clones detected, about nine tenths appear once; the ten largest clones hold around 5.5%. This specimen was PBMCs, taken around atezolizumab (anti-PD-L1) treatment. Receptor source: a man aged 50-60 years with urothelial cancer. Both conserved end residues are part of each CDR3. Fields, in order: J gene, D gene, V gene, clone size, CDR3 DNA, CDR3 protein. D genes are given only for firm matches. Size values are once, few and many counts, or a class for expanded clones, and some rows have none.

>TRBJ2-3|TRBD1|TRBV5-1|-
TGCGCCAGCAGCTTACCCCGACAGGGGCCAGATACGCAGTATTTT
CASSLPRQGPDTQYF
>TRBJ2-2|-|TRBV6-6|few
TGTGCCAGCACCCGAGGTGGTGCGAACACCGGGGAGCTGTTTTTT
CASTRGGANTGELFF
>TRBJ2-7|TRBD2|TRBV5-1|-
TGCGCCAGCAGCTTTAGCGGGGGGACCTACGAGCAGTACTTC
CASSFSGGTYEQYF
>TRBJ2-3|TRBD2|TRBV13|-
TGTGCCAGCAGCTTTCGTAAGCGGGGGGGCGGAGATACGCAGTATTTT
CASSFRKRGGGDTQYF
>TRBJ2-7|TRBD1|TRBV19|-
TGTGCCAGTAGTATGGGGACAGGGGAGTACGAGCAGTACTTC
CASSMGTGEYEQYF
>TRBJ2-7|-|TRBV21-1|-
TGTGCCAGCACCCCGCGCCAAACCTACGAGCAGTACTTC
CASTPRQTYEQYF
>TRBJ2-2|-|TRBV30|-
TGTGCCTGGTTGCGCAGGGCGAACACCGGGGAGCTGTTTTTT
CAWLRRANTGELFF
>TRBJ2-2|-|TRBV7-2|-
TGTGCCAGCAGCTTAGTGGGCGAGACCACTTTGAACACCGGGGAGCTGTTTTTT
CASSLVGETTLNTGELFF
>TRBJ2-6|-|TRBV6-1|-
TGTGCCAGCAGTGCCGAGGGGGGGATCAACTCTGGGGCCAACGTCCTGACTTTC
CASSAEGGINSGANVLTF
>TRBJ2-5|TRBD2|TRBV30|-
TGTGCCTGGGGAAGCGGGGAAGAGACCCAGTACTTC
CAWGSGEETQYF
>TRBJ2-5|-|TRBV4-3|-
TGCGCCAGCAGCCAAGATGGGGCGGAGACCCAGTACTTC
CASSQDGAETQYF
>TRBJ1-2|TRBD1|TRBV19|-
TGTGCCATCCGGGACAGGGGAAACTATGGCTACACCTTC
CAIRDRGNYGYTF
>TRBJ2-7|TRBD2|TRBV13|once
TGTGCCAGCAGCTTAAGAGGACTAGCGGGGGGGGCGGGCGAGCAGTACTTC
CASSLRGLAGGAGEQYF
>TRBJ2-1|-|TRBV2|-
TGTGCCAGCAGTGAACGCGGCAATGAGCAGTTCTTC
CASSERGNEQFF
>TRBJ1-2|-|TRBV19|-
TGTGCCAGTAGTATAGTAGGAACAGGAGGGGGCTACACCTTC
CASSIVGTGGGYTF
>TRBJ1-1|TRBD1|TRBV7-3|-
TGTGCCAGCCGGGACAGTCCGGGGAACACTGAAGCTTTCTTT
CASRDSPGNTEAFF
>TRBJ1-1|-|TRBV30|medium-sized
TGTGCCTGGAGTGTACTGGGGGGAGACACTGAAGCTTTCTTT
CAWSVLGGDTEAFF
>TRBJ2-1|-|TRBV11-3|-
TGTGCCAGCAGCCCCGGTGGGGCAACCTACAATGAGCAGTTCTTC
CASSPGGATYNEQFF
>TRBJ2-5|TRBD2|TRBV6-5|-
TGTGCCAGCAGCACTGGGGGGGGTAAGACCCAGTACTTC
CASSTGGGKTQYF
>TRBJ1-1|-|TRBV6-5|-
TGTGCCAGCAGTTACCTTGGTAGGGGGGAAGCTTTCTTT
CASSYLGRGEAFF
>TRBJ2-1|TRBD1|TRBV11-2|-
TGTGCCAGCAGCTGGGACAGGCTGGGCAATGAGCAGTTCTTC
CASSWDRLGNEQFF
>TRBJ2-7|-|TRBV19|few
TGTGCCAGTAGTATAGCCAGGGACTACGAGCAGTACTTC
CASSIARDYEQYF
>TRBJ1-4|TRBD1|TRBV28|-
TGTGCCAGCAGTTTATATGGACAGGGGGAGGCTGAAAAACTGTTTTTT
CASSLYGQGEAEKLFF
>TRBJ1-5|-|TRBV19|-
TGTGCCAGTAGATCGCAGGGGAACGGCAATCAGCCCCAGCATTTT
CASRSQGNGNQPQHF
>TRBJ2-7|-|TRBV28|-
TGTGCCAGCAGTCCTATTACAGGAAACTACGAGCAGTACTTC
CASSPITGNYEQYF